This T cell receptor (beta chain) was sequenced for a study of CD8 T cells in ankylosing spondylitis. Findings of the study overall: Within peripheral blood, clones linked to disease were CD8+ and relatively rare. Reportedly, matched ankylosing spondylitis synovial fluid was significantly enriched for disease-linked clones. The study identified a TCR beta motif of seven or eight highly homologous variants that appeared characteristic of ankylosing spondylitis blood. Earlier reports found some motif variants in synovial fluid and blood in reactive arthritis.

TCR beta libraries were made by quantitative 5'-RACE with molecular barcodes. Each CDR3 protein gets one entry after TCRdb re-called the 5' RACE reads with MiXCR. Here the sample spans some 450,000 distinct CDR3 sequences, approximately 17% being singletons. Between the trimmed V and J ends, which lost 3 bases and 5 bases, there was a span of 10 bases. The CDR3 spans 14 residues. The V gene's germline CDR1 is SNHLY and CDR2 FYNNEI. This clonotype was counted a few times. The antigen is not known. The gene calls are TRBV2 and TRBJ1-4, with D possibly TRBD1 on 5 matching bases. The receptor was isolated from a male donor with ankylosing spondylitis. The sample comprised blood, either unsorted or a sorted T cell fraction (not recorded which). The CDR3 coding sequence is TGTGCCAGCAGTGAGGGTAGGGACAATGAAAAACTGTTTTTT. This sequence encodes CASSEGRDNEKLFF.